The 29 T cell receptor beta chains given below trace back to one sample, sequenced in a study of blood T cells in healthy people across ages (dated by TCRdb to 2013 to 2016). The protocol used for the library was 5' RACE. Sequencing instrument: Illumina HiSeq 2500. A second PCR of roughly 7 to 12 cycles was performed with a sample-barcoded 5' primer and a J-beta primer mix. The public reads were run again by TCRdb, first through fastp at Q25 and then through MiXCR, and only productive beta chains were kept. Merged by CDR3 protein, the rows form single entries marked with the most common genes and DNA. For this sample the table gives 700,000 to 1,000,000 distinct CDR3 sequences, of which roughly 44% were detected only once. The biggest ten clones account for roughly 19% of the sample. Material: blood. The receptors were gathered from a man aged 55 to 70 in good health.

This clonotype is a singleton in its sample. The chain joins TRBV9 to TRBJ2-5; 9 nucleotides align to TRBD2. Per germline, CDR1 SGDLS and CDR2 YYNGEE. This CDR3 region has 15 residues. The V gene end was trimmed by 4 bases and the J gene end by 4 bases; junction bases not matched to a gene: 8. The CDR3 loop reads CASSNSGGGLETQYF. The CDR3 DNA is TGTGCCAGCAGCAATAGCGGGGGCGGATTAGAGACCCAGTACTTC.

This clonotype turned up a few times. The V gene is TRBV7-9, the J gene TRBJ1-6, with 10 positions matching TRBD1. V was clipped by 2 bases and J by 9 bases; unmatched bases: 4. Germline lookup yields CDR1 SEHNR and CDR2 FQNEAQ (reference sequence). CDR3 length: 15 amino acids. Here the CDR3 reads CASSLMTGGVSPLHF. DNA of the CDR3: TGTGCCAGCAGCTTAATGACAGGGGGCGTTTCACCCCTCCACTTT.

This clonotype was detected a few times. One end of the junction fails to match germline, which may point to a read error. The rearrangement uses TRBV5-1 and TRBJ2-3, with TRBD2 identical over 11 bases. CDR1 SGHRS and CDR2 YFSETQ come from the germline V gene. CDR3 size: 18 residues. Here the CDR3 DNA reads TGCGCTAGCAGCTTGGTGGCTAGCGGGGGGCTTAACCCAGATACGCAGTATTTT. Residues: CASSLVASGGLNPDTQYF.

This clonotype has at least ten counts. The chain is built from TRBV7-2 and TRBJ2-5, with D unresolved. Germline V gene lookup returns CDR1 SGHTA and CDR2 FQGNSA. The CDR3 has 12 amino acids. V was trimmed by 2 bases and J by 4 bases, leaving 5 bases between them. This chain's CDR3 is CASSLPPETQYF. The CDR3 DNA is TGTGCCAGCAGCTTACCGCCAGAGACCCAGTACTTC. Based on the CDR3 plus reference TRBV7-2 and TRBJ2-5, the full variable domain is GAGVSQSPSNKVTEKGKDVELRCDPISGHTALYWYRQSLGQGLEFLIYFQGNSAPDKSGLPSDRFSAERTGGSVSTLTIQRTQQEDSAVYLCASSLPPETQYFGPGTRLLVL.

This sequence joins TRBV12-3 or TRBV12-4 and TRBJ2-5; the D gene is possibly TRBD2 (5 bases). The CDR3 extends over 13 amino acids. Trimming removed 6 bases at V and 4 bases at J, with 12 bases between. As DNA, the CDR3 is TGTGCCAGCAGGGACGGGGTTGGAGAGACCCAGTACTTC. It codes for CASRDGVGETQYF.

This clonotype was recorded at least ten times. V is TRBV7-2 and J is TRBJ2-6; a weak D match, TRBD1 (6 bases). Germline values: CDR1 SGHTA, CDR2 FQGNSA. The CDR3 has 15 residues. The V gene lost 5 bases and the J gene lost 2 bases, with 10 bases spanning the gap. The CDR3 is CASSVTGTGANVLTF. The CDR3 bases are TGTGCCAGCAGCGTTACAGGGACTGGGGCCAACGTCCTGACTTTC.

This chain connects TRBV20-1 to TRBJ2-1, with TRBD2 matching 14 bases. Germline V gives CDR1 DFQATT, CDR2 SNEGSKA (reference sequence). This CDR3 has 18 residues. The V gene end was trimmed by 0 bases and the J gene end by 3 bases; junction bases not matched to a gene: 7. The CDR3 region has the DNA TGCAGTGCTAGAGATCCCCGGACTAGCGGGGGGCTCTACAATGAGCAGTTCTTC. Its protein is CSARDPRTSGGLYNEQFF.

This chain uses TRBV28 with TRBJ2-7; possible D gene TRBD2, 6 bases. CDR3 length: 17 residues. Trimming shortened V by 8 bases and J by 0 bases, and 23 bases separated the two germline ends. Germline V gene sequence: CDR1 MDHEN, CDR2 SYDVKM. Here the CDR3 reads CASLGRLGDSSSYEQYF. The CDR3 nucleotides are TGTGCCAGCCTCGGGAGACTAGGGGATTCTAGCTCCTACGAGCAGTACTTC.

This clonotype appeared a single time. This sequence joins TRBV7-2 and TRBJ1-2; D perhaps matches TRBD1 (6 bases). CDR3 length: 13 amino acids. Germline CDR1 is SGHTA and CDR2 is FQGNSA. V was clipped by 5 bases and J by 7 bases, with 14 bases between them. The CDR3: CASSTGGGPGYTF. CDR3 coding DNA: TGTGCCAGCAGCACCGGGGGCGGGCCTGGCTACACCTTC.

This sequence joins TRBV20-1 and TRBJ1-5; tentative D call: TRBD1 (5 bases). The CDR3 length is 13 residues. CDR1 and CDR2 (germline): DFQATT, SNEGSKA (reference sequence). Trimming took off 2 bases at V and 6 bases at J, with 11 bases between the two ends. CDR3 DNA: TGCAGTGCTAGAATAGGGGTCAGTCAGCCCCAGCATTTT. It specifies CSARIGVSQPQHF.

V usage is TRBV5-1 and J usage is TRBJ1-4, with D hard to call. Germline loops: CDR1 SGHRS, CDR2 YFSETQ. The V end was cut by 4 bases, the J end by 5 bases, with 12 bases between. This CDR3 contains 14 residues. CDR3 in DNA: TGCGCCAGCAGCCACCGGGCAGAGAATGAAAAACTGTTTTTT. This codes for CASSHRAENEKLFF.

This clonotype appeared a few times. The rearrangement uses TRBV5-5 and TRBJ2-7, with D perhaps matching TRBD1 (5 bases). This CDR3 comprises 14 residues. The V and J ends lost 1 base and 2 bases respectively, with 10 bases between them. Germline values: CDR1 SGHKS, CDR2 YYEKEE (reference sequence). For the CDR3, the DNA is TGTGCCAGCAGCTTGTCCGACAGAACCTACGAGCAGTACTTC. Protein sequence: CASSLSDRTYEQYF.

This clonotype was observed a few times. The chain combines TRBV7-2 with TRBJ2-3; D gene unclear. The CDR3 consists of 15 residues. V was pared by 1 base and J by 6 bases, with 14 bases between. Germline V gives CDR1 SGHTA, CDR2 FQGNSA. CDR3 nucleotides: TGTGCCAGCAGCTTAGGATCCGGTGGCGTGGATACGCAGTATTTT. This translates into CASSLGSGGVDTQYF. The full variable domain, its missing parts supplied by reference TRBV7-2 and TRBJ2-3, is GAGVSQSPSNKVTEKGKDVELRCDPISGHTALYWYRQSLGQGLEFLIYFQGNSAPDKSGLPSDRFSAERTGGSVSTLTIQRTQQEDSAVYLCASSLGSGGVDTQYFGPGTRLTVL.

CDR3 nucleotides: TGTGCCAGCAGCTGGGTGGGGTACTACGAGCAGTACTTC. This codes for CASSWVGYYEQYF. This sequence joins TRBV11-3 and TRBJ2-7; the D is unclear. The CDR3 spans 13 residues. Trimming took off 4 bases at V and 3 bases at J, with 10 bases between the two ends. Per germline, CDR1 SGHNT and CDR2 YENEEA.

The rearrangement links TRBV29-1 to TRBJ2-1, with 13 bases that match TRBD2. Losses at the gene ends were 5 bases for V and 5 bases for J; bases not matched to a gene: 6. CDR3 length equals 15 residues. The germline gives CDR1 SQVTM, CDR2 ANQGSEA. CDR3 loop: CSVSTSGGNNNEQFF. As DNA, the CDR3 is TGCAGCGTTTCGACTAGCGGGGGGAACAACAATGAGCAGTTCTTC.

The rearrangement joins TRBV20-1 to TRBJ1-2; perhaps TRBD1 as D (6 bases). The CDR3 has 14 amino acids. Per the germline V gene, CDR1 is DFQATT and CDR2 is SNEGSKA (reference sequence). Trimming took 3 bases from V and 0 from J, leaving 11 bases between them. The CDR3 loop is CSASADRANYGYTF. The CDR3 region has the DNA TGCAGTGCTAGTGCGGACAGAGCTAACTATGGCTACACCTTC.

This clonotype was seen a handful of times. The chain links TRBV24-1 to TRBJ2-7; no definite D call. Germline loops: CDR1 KGHDR, CDR2 SFDVKD. The ends were cut back, 3 bases at V and 2 bases at J, with 7 bases in the middle. The CDR3 runs to 13 residues. DNA of the CDR3: TGTGCCACCAGTGATAGGGTTACCTACGAGCAGTACTTC. This encodes CATSDRVTYEQYF.

This clonotype was detected only once. The chain uses TRBV20-1 and TRBJ1-1; 8 nucleotides line up with TRBD1. Germline V gene data show CDR1 as DFQATT and CDR2 as SNEGSKA (reference sequence). The V segment lost 5 bases and the J segment 5 bases; nucleotides outside the gene matches: 16. The CDR3 totals 16 residues. Here the CDR3 reads CSAPEPVDRAKTEAFF. The CDR3 nucleotides are TGCAGTGCTCCCGAACCCGTGGACAGGGCTAAGACTGAAGCTTTCTTT.

The chain joins TRBV19 to TRBJ2-1; a weak D match, TRBD1 (9 bases). The V end was cut by 6 bases, the J end by 0 bases, with 15 bases between. CDR3 length: 16 residues. Germline values: CDR1 LNHDA, CDR2 SQIVND (reference sequence). Here the CDR3 reads CASRGTGTSSYNEQFF. The CDR3 DNA is TGTGCCAGTAGGGGGACAGGGACTAGCTCCTACAATGAGCAGTTCTTC. The variable domain in full, completed from reference TRBV19 and TRBJ2-1, reads DGGITQSPKYLFRKEGQNVTLSCEQNLNHDAMYWYRQDPGQGLRLIYYSQIVNDFQKGDIAEGYSVSREKKESFPLTVTSAQKNPTAFYLCASRGTGTSSYNEQFFGPGTRLTVL.

The chain is built from TRBV6-2 or TRBV6-3 and TRBJ2-2, with D possibly TRBD2 on 5 matching bases. This CDR3 contains 13 residues. V lost 6 bases to trimming and J lost 6 bases, with 11 bases between them. Germline V CDR1 and CDR2: MNHEY, SVGEGT. The CDR3 spells CASSLRTPGELFF. For the CDR3, the DNA is TGTGCCAGCAGCCTAAGGACTCCCGGGGAGCTGTTTTTT.

Points on this clonotype: The junction departs from germline at one end; a sequencing error may be responsible. The J gene is TRBJ2-1, the V gene TRBV7-2; tentative D call: TRBD2 (6 bases). CDR3 size: 15 residues. CDR1 is SGHTA, CDR2 FQGNSA, per germline. CDR3 DNA sequence: TGTGCCGGCAGTCTAGCGCCAAGCTCCTACAATGAGCAGTTCTTC. It encodes CAGSLAPSSYNEQFF.

V is TRBV27 and J is TRBJ2-7, with D tentatively TRBD1 (5 bases). Deletions cut 2 bases from V and 2 bases from J, with 16 bases between. The CDR3 extends over 16 amino acids. Germline V lookup: CDR1 MNHEY, CDR2 SMNVEV (reference sequence). The CDR3 region is CASSLGPHRRTYEQYF. CDR3 nucleotide sequence: TGTGCCAGCAGTTTAGGTCCTCACAGGAGAACCTACGAGCAGTACTTC.

The chain is built from TRBV4-3 and TRBJ2-1; 8 positions agree with TRBD2. Looked up from germline, CDR1 is LGHNA and CDR2 is YSLEER. Trimming removed 2 bases from V and 4 bases from J; junction bases left unmatched: 10. The CDR3 is made up of 17 amino acids. Here the CDR3 reads CASSQSFQRGFYNEQFF. The CDR3 DNA reads as TGCGCCAGCAGCCAAAGCTTCCAGCGGGGGTTTTACAATGAGCAGTTCTTC.

This clonotype has just a few counts. J is TRBJ2-3 and V is TRBV24-1; D is ambiguous. This CDR3 is built from 13 residues. Trimming stripped 1 base from V and 3 bases from J, with 4 bases between. Per the germline V gene, CDR1 is KGHDR and CDR2 is SFDVKD. The CDR3 nucleotides read TGTGCCACCAGTGATTTACTAACAGATACGCAGTATTTT. This codes for CATSDLLTDTQYF.

In its sample, this clonotype was seen a few times. CDR3 loop: CASSRSSGAGETQYF. The CDR3 nucleotides are TGTGCCAGCAGCCGTAGTAGCGGGGCAGGGGAGACCCAGTACTTC. The chain uses TRBV25-1 and TRBJ2-5; 8 bases agree with TRBD2. The CDR3 consists of 15 residues. V lost 6 bases to trimming and J lost 5 bases; unmatched junction nucleotides: 11. Germline V CDR1 and CDR2: MGHDK, SYGVNS.

As DNA, the CDR3 is TGTGCCACCAGCAGAGATGGGCCCTGGGCTGGGAATCAGCCCCAGCATTTT. The encoded protein is CATSRDGPWAGNQPQHF. The chain is built from TRBV15 and TRBJ1-5; D is unclear. The V and J ends lost 0 bases and 4 bases respectively, with 16 bases between them. The CDR3 contains 17 residues. Germline-derived CDR1 and CDR2 are LNHNV and YYDKDF (reference sequence).

This chain links TRBV5-1 with TRBJ2-1; D is perhaps TRBD2 (6 bases). The CDR3 covers 16 residues. CDR1 SGHRS and CDR2 YFSETQ come from the germline V gene. With 6 bases removed from V and 9 bases from J, the gap between germline ends came to 25 bases. The CDR3 DNA reads as TGCGCCAGCACTCTGAGGGAAGCGGGCGACCAAATTGAGCAGTTCTTC. This codes for CASTLREAGDQIEQFF.

Only a few counts were recorded for this clonotype. The CDR3 loop is CSVETRGGRNYGYTF. CDR3 nucleotide sequence: TGCAGCGTTGAAACGAGAGGGGGGCGCAACTATGGCTACACCTTC. The V gene is TRBV29-1, the J gene TRBJ1-2, with a weak D call TRBD1 (6 bases). CDR3 length: 15 residues. Trimming pared 2 bases from V and 2 bases from J, leaving 15 bases between. Germline-derived CDR1 and CDR2 are SQVTM and ANQGSEA.

The gene calls are TRBV15 and TRBJ2-6; TRBD1 is a possible D gene (6 bases). The V and J ends lost 1 base and 0 bases respectively, with 13 bases between them. The CDR3 is 18 residues long. CDR1 is LNHNV and CDR2 is YYDKDF in the germline V gene (reference sequence). CDR3 residues: CATSRVTDRTSGANVLTF. CDR3 in DNA: TGTGCCACCAGCAGAGTAACAGACAGGACCTCTGGGGCCAACGTCCTGACTTTC.